The T cell receptor (beta chain) under discussion was sequenced for a study of tumor-infiltrating lymphocytes in localized non-small cell lung cancer. On the study more broadly: From each patient, both tumor and uninvolved lung, non-adjacent to tumor, were sampled.

Broader study findings: No link was found between tumor T-cell fraction and recurrence-free survival.

A remark on this clone: Its cognate antigen is unknown.

The data were produced by immunoSEQ multiplex PCR, yet TCRdb's version contains in-frame clones alone and is incomplete. The sample lists about 16,000 clones, around three quarters occurring once. CDR1 KGHSH and CDR2 LQKENI come from the germline V gene. V was trimmed by 3 bases and J by 8 bases, leaving 11 bases between them. The length of the CDR3 is 13 residues. V is TRBV18 and J is TRBJ2-4, with D unclear. Material for sequencing was lung tumor tissue. This clonotype was obtained from a human donor with non-small cell lung cancer. The DNA for the CDR3 is TGTGCCAGCTCACCGGACCGAGACGACATTCAGTACTTC. This codes for CASSPDRDDIQYF.